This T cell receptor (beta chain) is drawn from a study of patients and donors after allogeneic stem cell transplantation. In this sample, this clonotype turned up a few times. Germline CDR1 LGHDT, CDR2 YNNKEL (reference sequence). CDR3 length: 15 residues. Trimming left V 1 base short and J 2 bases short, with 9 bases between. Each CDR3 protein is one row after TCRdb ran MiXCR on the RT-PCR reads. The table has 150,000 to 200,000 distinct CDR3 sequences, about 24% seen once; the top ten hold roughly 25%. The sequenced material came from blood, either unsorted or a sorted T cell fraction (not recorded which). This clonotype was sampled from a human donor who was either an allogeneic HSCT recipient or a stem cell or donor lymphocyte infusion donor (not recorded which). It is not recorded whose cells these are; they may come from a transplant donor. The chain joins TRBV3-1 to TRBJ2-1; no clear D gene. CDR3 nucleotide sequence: TGTGCCAGCAGCCAAGTCCTCAACACCTACAATGAGCAGTTCTTC. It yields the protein CASSQVLNTYNEQFF.